This T cell receptor (beta chain) was identified in a study of blood T cells in healthy people across ages. V shed 2 bases and J 3 bases; nucleotides not matched to a gene: 9. CDR3 size: 16 residues. The V gene's germline CDR1 is KGHSH and CDR2 LQKENI. Notes on the study in general: With donor CMV status unknown, expanded clonotype changes were possibly confounded.

Primers used in a second PCR of roughly 6 to 12 cycles were a sample-barcoded 5' primer and a J-beta primer mix. TCRdb called the 5' RACE reads again in MiXCR, with one record for every CDR3 protein. The sample holds about 620,000 distinct CDR3 sequences, roughly 20% seen once. On this clonotype: Antigen: not known.

This clonotype was sampled from a man in his 70s in good health. The V call is TRBV18, the J call TRBJ2-7; 8 bases match TRBD1. The sample taken for sequencing was blood. CDR3 sequence: CASSPKPRQGFYEQYF. Written as DNA, the CDR3 is TGTGCCAGCTCACCAAAACCGAGACAGGGGTTCTACGAGCAGTACTTC. The full variable domain, in which reference TRBV18 and TRBJ2-7 provide the parts outside the CDR3, is NAGVMQNPRHLVRRRGQEARLRCSPMKGHSHVYWYRQLPEEGLKFMVYLQKENIIDESGMPKERFSAEFPKEGPSILRIQQVVRGDSAAYFCASSPKPRQGFYEQYFGPGTRLTVT.